The clone carrying this TCR beta chain has only a few counts. The antigen is unknown. This entry comes from a study of cytomegalovirus exposure and HLA in healthy donors. Whole-study findings and limits: Among the CMV-associated chains, a few were confirmed in vitro as specific for CMV antigens.

A multiplex PCR was run with 60 Vbeta primers and 13 Jbeta primers. The data were produced by immunoSEQ multiplex PCR, yet TCRdb's version contains in-frame clones alone and is incomplete. The data show around 100,000 clones, under 85% seen once. Germline values: CDR1 SGHNT, CDR2 YYREEE (reference sequence). The V end lost 4 bases, the J end lost 0 bases, and 16 bases lay between the germline ends. The CDR3 has 16 residues. Sequenced sample: PBMCs. The chain links TRBV5-4 to TRBJ2-5; the D gene is possibly TRBD1 (5 bases). The origin of this receptor is a man in his fifties in good health and CMV-seropositive. CDR3 amino acids: CASSLPRESYQETQYF. DNA of the CDR3: TGTGCCAGCAGCCTTCCCAGGGAATCGTACCAAGAGACCCAGTACTTC.